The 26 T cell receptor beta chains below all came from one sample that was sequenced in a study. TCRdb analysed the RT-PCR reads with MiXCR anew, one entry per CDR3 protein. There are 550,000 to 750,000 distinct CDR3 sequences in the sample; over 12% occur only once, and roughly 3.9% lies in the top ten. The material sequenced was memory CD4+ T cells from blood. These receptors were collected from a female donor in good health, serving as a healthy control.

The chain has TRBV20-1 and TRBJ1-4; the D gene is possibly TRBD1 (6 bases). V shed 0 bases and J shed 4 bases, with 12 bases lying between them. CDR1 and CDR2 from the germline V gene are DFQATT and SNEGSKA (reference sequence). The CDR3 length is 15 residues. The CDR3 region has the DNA TGCAGTGCTAGAGACCCTCAGGGGAATAATGAAAAACTGTTTTTT. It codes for CSARDPQGNNEKLFF.

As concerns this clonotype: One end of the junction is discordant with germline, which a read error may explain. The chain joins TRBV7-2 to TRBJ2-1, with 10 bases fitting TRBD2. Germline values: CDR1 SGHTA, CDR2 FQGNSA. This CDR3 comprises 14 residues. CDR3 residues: CARSLRTSGNEQFF. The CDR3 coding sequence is TGTGCCAGAAGCTTAAGGACTAGCGGAAATGAGCAGTTCTTC.

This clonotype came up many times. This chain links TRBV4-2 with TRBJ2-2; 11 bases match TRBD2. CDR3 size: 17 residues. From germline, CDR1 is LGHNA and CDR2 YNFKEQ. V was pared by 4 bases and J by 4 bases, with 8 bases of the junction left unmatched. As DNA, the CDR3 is TGTGCCAGCAGCCTCCGTAGCGGGAGGGCCAGCACCGGGGAGCTGTTTTTT. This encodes CASSLRSGRASTGELFF.

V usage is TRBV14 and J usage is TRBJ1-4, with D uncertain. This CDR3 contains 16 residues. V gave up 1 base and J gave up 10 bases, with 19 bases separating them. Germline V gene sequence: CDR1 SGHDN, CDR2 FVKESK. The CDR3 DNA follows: TGTGCCAGCAGCCAAGTGTCGCGACCCTCTGGTGGAAAACTGTTTTTT. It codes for CASSQVSRPSGGKLFF.

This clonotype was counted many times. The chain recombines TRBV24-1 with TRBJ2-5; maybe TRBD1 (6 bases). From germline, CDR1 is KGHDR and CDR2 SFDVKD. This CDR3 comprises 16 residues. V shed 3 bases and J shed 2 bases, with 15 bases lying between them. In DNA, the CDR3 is TGTGCCACCAGTGATGTCTTTGGTAGGGGGCAAGAGACCCAGTACTTC. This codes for CATSDVFGRGQETQYF.

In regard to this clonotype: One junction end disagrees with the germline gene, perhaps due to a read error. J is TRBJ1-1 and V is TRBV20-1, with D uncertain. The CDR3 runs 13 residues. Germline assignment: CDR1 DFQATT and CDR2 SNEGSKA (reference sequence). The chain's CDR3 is CSARGSPDTKAFF. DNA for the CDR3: TGCAGTGCTAGAGGTAGCCCCGACACTAAAGCTTTCTTT.

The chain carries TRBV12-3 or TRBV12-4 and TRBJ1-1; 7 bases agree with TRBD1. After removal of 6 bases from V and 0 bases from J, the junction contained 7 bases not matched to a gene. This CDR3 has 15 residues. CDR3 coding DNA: TGTGCCAGCAGAATTCACGACAGGGTGAACACTGAAGCTTTCTTT. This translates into CASRIHDRVNTEAFF.

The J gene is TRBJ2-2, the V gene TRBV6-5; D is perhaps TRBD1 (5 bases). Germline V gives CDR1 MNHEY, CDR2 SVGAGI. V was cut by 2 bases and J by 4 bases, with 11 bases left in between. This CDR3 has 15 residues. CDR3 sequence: CASSYAGLGTGELFF. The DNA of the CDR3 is TGTGCCAGCAGTTACGCAGGGTTGGGCACCGGGGAGCTGTTTTTT.

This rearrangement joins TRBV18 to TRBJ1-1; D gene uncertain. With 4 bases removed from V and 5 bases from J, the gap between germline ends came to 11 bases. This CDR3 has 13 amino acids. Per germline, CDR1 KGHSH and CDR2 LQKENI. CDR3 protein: CASSLHSGTEAFF. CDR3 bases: TGTGCCAGCTCACTACATAGCGGAACTGAAGCTTTCTTT.

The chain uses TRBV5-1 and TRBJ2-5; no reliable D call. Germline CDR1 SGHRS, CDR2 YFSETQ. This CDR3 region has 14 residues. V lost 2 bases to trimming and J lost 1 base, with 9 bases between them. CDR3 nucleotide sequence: TGCGCCAGCAGCTTAATAGATCCCCAAGAGACCCAGTACTTC. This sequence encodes CASSLIDPQETQYF.

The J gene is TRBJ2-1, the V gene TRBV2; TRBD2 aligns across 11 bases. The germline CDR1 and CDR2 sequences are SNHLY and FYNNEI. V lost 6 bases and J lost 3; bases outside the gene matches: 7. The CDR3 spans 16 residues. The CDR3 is CASSALAGGSYNEQFF. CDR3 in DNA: TGTGCCAGCAGCGCCCTAGCGGGAGGTAGCTACAATGAGCAGTTCTTC.

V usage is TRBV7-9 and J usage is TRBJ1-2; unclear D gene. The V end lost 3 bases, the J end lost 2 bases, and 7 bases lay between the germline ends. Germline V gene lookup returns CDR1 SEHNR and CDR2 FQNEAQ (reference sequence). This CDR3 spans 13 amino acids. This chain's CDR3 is CASSFETNYGYTF. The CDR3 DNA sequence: TGTGCCAGCAGCTTTGAAACCAACTATGGCTACACCTTC.

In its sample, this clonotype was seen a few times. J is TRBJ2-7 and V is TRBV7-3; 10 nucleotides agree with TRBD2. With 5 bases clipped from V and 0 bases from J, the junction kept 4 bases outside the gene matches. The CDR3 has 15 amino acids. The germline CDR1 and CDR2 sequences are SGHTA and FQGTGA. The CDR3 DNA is TGTGCCAGCAGCCGAGGACTAGCGGTCTCCTACGAGCAGTACTTC. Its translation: CASSRGLAVSYEQYF.

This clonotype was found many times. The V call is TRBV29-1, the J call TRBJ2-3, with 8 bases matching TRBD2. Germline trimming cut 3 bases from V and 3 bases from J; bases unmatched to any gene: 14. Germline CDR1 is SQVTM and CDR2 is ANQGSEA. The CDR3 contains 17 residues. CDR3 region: CSVEGSGKGVLTDTQYF. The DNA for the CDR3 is TGCAGCGTTGAGGGTAGCGGGAAAGGTGTTTTGACAGATACGCAGTATTTT.

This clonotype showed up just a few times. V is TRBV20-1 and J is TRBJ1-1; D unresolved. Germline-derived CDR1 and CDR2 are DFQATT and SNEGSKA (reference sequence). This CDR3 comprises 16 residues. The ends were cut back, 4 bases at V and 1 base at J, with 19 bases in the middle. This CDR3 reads CSATPARGPQNTEAFF. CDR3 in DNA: TGCAGTGCTACCCCCGCCCGTGGCCCGCAGAACACTGAAGCTTTCTTT.

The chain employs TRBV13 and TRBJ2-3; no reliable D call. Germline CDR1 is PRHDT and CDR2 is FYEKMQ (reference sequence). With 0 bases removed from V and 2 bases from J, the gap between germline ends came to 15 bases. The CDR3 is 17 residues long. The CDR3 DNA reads TGTGCCAGCAGCTTAGGAGGATATGGTCAGGCCACAGATACGCAGTATTTT. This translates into CASSLGGYGQATDTQYF.

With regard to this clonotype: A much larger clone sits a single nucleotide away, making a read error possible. Written as DNA, the CDR3 is TGCGCCAGCAGCCCGGGACAGGGGGCGCATATGTCTCGTGAGCAGTTCTTC. Its protein is CASSPGQGAHMSREQFF. The chain is built from TRBV5-1 and TRBJ2-1; the match to TRBD1 covers 12 bases. Per the germline V gene, CDR1 is SGHRS and CDR2 is YFSETQ. CDR3 size: 17 residues. The V and J ends lost 4 bases and 9 bases, in that order; junction bases with no gene match: 14.

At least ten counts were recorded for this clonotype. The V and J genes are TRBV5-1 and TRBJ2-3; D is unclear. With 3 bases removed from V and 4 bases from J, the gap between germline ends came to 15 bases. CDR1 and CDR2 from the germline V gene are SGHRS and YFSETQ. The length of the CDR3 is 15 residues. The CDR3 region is CASSSRTSEADTQYF. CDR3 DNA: TGCGCCAGCAGCTCTCGGACCTCTGAGGCAGATACGCAGTATTTT.

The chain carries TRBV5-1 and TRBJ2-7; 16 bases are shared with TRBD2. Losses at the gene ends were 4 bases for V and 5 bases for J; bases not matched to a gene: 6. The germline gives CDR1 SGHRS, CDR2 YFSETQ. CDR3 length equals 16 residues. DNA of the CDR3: TGCGCCAGCAGCCCGGGACTAGCGGGAGGGGTTGACGAGCAGTACTTC. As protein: CASSPGLAGGVDEQYF.

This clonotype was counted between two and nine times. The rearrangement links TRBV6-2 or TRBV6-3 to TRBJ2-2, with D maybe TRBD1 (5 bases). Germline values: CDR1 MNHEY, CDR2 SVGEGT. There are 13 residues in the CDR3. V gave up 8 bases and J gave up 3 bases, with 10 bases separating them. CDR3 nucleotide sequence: TGTGCCAGCGGGGCGCCGGACACCGGGGAGCTGTTTTTT. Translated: CASGAPDTGELFF.

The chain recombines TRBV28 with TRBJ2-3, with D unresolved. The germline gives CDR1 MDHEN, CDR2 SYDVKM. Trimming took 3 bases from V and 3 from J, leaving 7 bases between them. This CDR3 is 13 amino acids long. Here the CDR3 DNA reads TGTGCCAGCAGTTTTTACGGAACAGATACGCAGTATTTT. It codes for CASSFYGTDTQYF.

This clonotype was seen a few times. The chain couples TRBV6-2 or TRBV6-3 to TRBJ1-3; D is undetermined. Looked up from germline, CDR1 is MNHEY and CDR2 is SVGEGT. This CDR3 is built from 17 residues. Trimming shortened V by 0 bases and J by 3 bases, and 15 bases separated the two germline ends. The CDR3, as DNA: TGTGCCAGCAGTTACTCCCCGGGGAGGAATCTTGGAAACACCATATATTTT. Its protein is CASSYSPGRNLGNTIYF.

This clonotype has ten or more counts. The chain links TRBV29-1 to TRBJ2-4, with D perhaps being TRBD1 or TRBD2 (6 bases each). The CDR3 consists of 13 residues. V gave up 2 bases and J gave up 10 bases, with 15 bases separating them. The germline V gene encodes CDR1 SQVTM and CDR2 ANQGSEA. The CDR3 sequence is CSVERGADPIQYF. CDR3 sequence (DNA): TGCAGCGTTGAAAGGGGGGCAGACCCTATTCAGTACTTC.

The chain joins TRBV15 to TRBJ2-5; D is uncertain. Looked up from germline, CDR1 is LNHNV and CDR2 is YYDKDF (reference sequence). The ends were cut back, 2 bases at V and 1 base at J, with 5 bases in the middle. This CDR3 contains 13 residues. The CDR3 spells CATSRQLQETQYF. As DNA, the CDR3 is TGTGCCACCAGCAGACAGCTCCAAGAGACCCAGTACTTC.

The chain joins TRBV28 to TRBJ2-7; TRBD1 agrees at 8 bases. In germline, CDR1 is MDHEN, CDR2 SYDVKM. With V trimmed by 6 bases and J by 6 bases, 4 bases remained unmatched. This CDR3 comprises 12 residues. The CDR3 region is CASSQGAGEQYF. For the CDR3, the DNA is TGTGCCAGCAGCCAGGGGGCTGGCGAGCAGTACTTC.

Here the CDR3 reads CAWTGQYNYGYTF. CDR3 in DNA: TGTGCCTGGACTGGACAGTACAACTATGGCTACACCTTC. The chain couples TRBV30 to TRBJ1-2; D perhaps matches TRBD1 (6 bases). V was pared by 4 bases and J by 2 bases, with 11 bases between. The CDR3 totals 13 residues. The germline V gene encodes CDR1 GTSNPN and CDR2 SVGIG (reference sequence).